This TCR beta chain was observed in a study of fetal regulatory T cell absence and autoimmunity. Generated by immunoSEQ multiplex PCR, the TCRdb table keeps only in-frame clones and is missing some. The sample gives about 95,000 clones, 72% of which show up once; roughly 2% is in the top ten. The V end lost 2 bases, the J end lost 6 bases, and 8 bases lay between the germline ends. The CDR3 covers 12 residues. Looked up from germline, CDR1 is MNHEY and CDR2 is SVGAGI. V is TRBV6-5 and J is TRBJ2-7; D possibly corresponds to TRBD1 (6 bases). The origin of this receptor is a male donor with IPEX syndrome. The material sequenced was pancreas tissue. The CDR3 nucleotides read TGTGCCAGCAGTTACCTACAGGGCGAGCAGTACTTC. As protein: CASSYLQGEQYF.